A single sample gave rise to the 11 T cell receptor beta chains below, sequenced in a study of blood T cell repertoires in COVID-19. Sequenced by immunoSEQ multiplex PCR; TCRdb stores in-frame clones only, minus some. The data hold hundreds of thousands of clones, with about 82% observed a single time. Sequencing was done on a sample of PBMCs or T cells enriched from blood (not recorded which). The receptors stem from a woman in her 50s who had recovered from COVID-19.

In nucleotides, the CDR3 is TGTGCCAGCATCCCAGGAAGACGTGGCAATCAGCCCCAGCATTTT. Protein: CASIPGRRGNQPQHF. The chain has TRBV7-8 and TRBJ1-5, with unresolved D. V shed 7 bases and J shed 2 bases, with 15 bases lying between them. CDR3 length: 15 amino acids. Germline values: CDR1 SGHVS, CDR2 FQNEAQ.

The count of this clone is one. The chain joins TRBV27 to TRBJ2-1; perhaps TRBD1 as D (5 bases). Germline CDR1 is MNHEY and CDR2 is SMNVEV (reference sequence). Trimming cost V 4 bases and J 6 bases, with 25 bases left between them. The CDR3 has 18 residues. CDR3 DNA sequence: TGTGCCAGCAGTTCCCTGAGTACAGGTCCCTTTGCTGCCAATGAGCAGTTCTTC. As protein: CASSSLSTGPFAANEQFF.

This clone was observed once. V usage is TRBV6-1 and J usage is TRBJ2-7, with TRBD1 matching over 10 bases. The V segment lost 4 bases and the J segment 2 bases; nucleotides outside the gene matches: 8. CDR3 size: 16 residues. Germline CDR1 and CDR2: MNHNS and SASEGT. CDR3: CASSAAGTGVPYEQYF. CDR3 sequence (DNA): TGTGCCAGCAGTGCCGCCGGGACAGGGGTACCCTACGAGCAGTACTTC.

The rearrangement joins TRBV5-6 to TRBJ2-7; 7 bases fit TRBD1. The germline V gene encodes CDR1 SGHDT and CDR2 YYEEEE. The V gene end was trimmed by 7 bases and the J gene end by 4 bases; junction bases not matched to a gene: 8. CDR3 length: 13 amino acids. The CDR3 loop reads CASSRNRGYEQYF. In nucleotides, the CDR3 is TGTGCCAGCTCGCGAAACAGGGGTTACGAGCAGTACTTC.

The gene calls are TRBV7-2 and TRBJ2-1, with TRBD2 matching 7 bases. From germline, CDR1 is SGHTA and CDR2 FQGNSA. V gave up 3 bases and J gave up 4 bases; unmatched junction bases: 6. The CDR3 consists of 15 residues. The CDR3 coding sequence is TGTGCCAGCAGCTTTGCGGGAGAGGTATACAATGAGCAGTTCTTC. Protein: CASSFAGEVYNEQFF.

The chain employs TRBV19 and TRBJ1-2; the match to TRBD1 covers 10 bases. Germline V gene data show CDR1 as LNHDA and CDR2 as SQIVND (reference sequence). V lost 7 bases to trimming and J lost 4 bases; unmatched junction nucleotides: 15. This CDR3 has 17 residues. The CDR3 sequence is CASTIGTGATRAYGYTF. DNA for the CDR3: TGTGCCAGTACAATAGGGACAGGGGCCACGAGGGCCTATGGCTACACCTTC.

The chain recombines TRBV19 with TRBJ2-4; a possible D gene is TRBD2 (5 bases). CDR3 length: 15 residues. CDR1 and CDR2 (germline): LNHDA, SQIVND (reference sequence). Trimming removed 10 bases from V and 0 bases from J, with 16 bases in between. CDR3 amino acids: CATNKGGLAKNIQYF. The CDR3 DNA follows: TGTGCCACCAATAAAGGAGGATTAGCCAAAAACATTCAGTACTTC.

This clone was observed a single time. This sequence joins TRBV7-2 and TRBJ1-1; D is perhaps TRBD1 (5 bases). Trimming removed 0 bases from V and 7 bases from J, with 15 bases in between. The CDR3 spans 15 residues. Germline V gene data show CDR1 as SGHTA and CDR2 as FQGNSA. This CDR3 reads CASSLAGRRRGEAFF. DNA for the CDR3: TGTGCCAGCAGCTTAGCGGGACGGAGGAGGGGTGAAGCTTTCTTT.

This chain joins TRBV10-2 and TRBJ1-6; 7 bases match TRBD1. The junction had 5 bases not matched to a gene; V was cut back by 2 bases and J by 7 bases. The V gene's germline CDR1 is WSHSY and CDR2 SAAADI. The CDR3 runs 15 residues. The CDR3 region is CASSEAGGRNSPLHF. Written as DNA, the CDR3 is TGCGCCAGCAGTGAGGCAGGGGGACGCAATTCACCCCTCCACTTT.

This clone was counted once. V is TRBV19 and J is TRBJ1-4; no clear D. Germline values: CDR1 LNHDA, CDR2 SQIVND (reference sequence). Trimming took 3 bases from V and 0 from J, leaving 8 bases between them. The CDR3 contains 15 residues. The CDR3 nucleotides are TGTGCCAGTAGTATTCTGTCTGCAACTAATGAAAAACTGTTTTTT. Amino acid sequence: CASSILSATNEKLFF.

This clone has a handful of counts. The V call is TRBV19, the J call TRBJ1-1; maybe TRBD1 (5 bases). The germline gives CDR1 LNHDA, CDR2 SQIVND (reference sequence). This CDR3 region has 13 residues. Trimming shortened V by 7 bases and J by 6 bases, and 15 bases separated the two germline ends. The CDR3 nucleotides read TGTGCCAGTACCCCCGGGGGAACCCCTGAAGCTTTCTTT. Protein: CASTPGGTPEAFF.